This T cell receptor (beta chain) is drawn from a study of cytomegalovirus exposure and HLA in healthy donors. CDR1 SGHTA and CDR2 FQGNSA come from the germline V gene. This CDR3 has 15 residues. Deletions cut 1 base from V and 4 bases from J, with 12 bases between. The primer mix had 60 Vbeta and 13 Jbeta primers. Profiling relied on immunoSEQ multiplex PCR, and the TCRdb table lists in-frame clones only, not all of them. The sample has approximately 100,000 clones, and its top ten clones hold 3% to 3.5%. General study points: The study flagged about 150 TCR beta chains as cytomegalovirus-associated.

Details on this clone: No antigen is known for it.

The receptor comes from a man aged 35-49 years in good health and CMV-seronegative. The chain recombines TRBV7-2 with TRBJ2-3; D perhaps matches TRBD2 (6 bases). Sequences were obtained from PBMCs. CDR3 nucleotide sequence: TGTGCCAGCAGCTTAGATAGCGGATCTTCAGATACGCAGTATTTT. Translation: CASSLDSGSSDTQYF.